This TCR beta chain was documented in a study of T cell responses to AZD1222 COVID-19 vaccine (dated by TCRdb to the early 2020s). For the study in its entirety: AZD1222 recipients whose second dose came at about 4 weeks and those whose second dose came at about 12 weeks were combined into one group, since spike-specific TCR depth and breadth did not differ between the two schedules. A total of just over 230 trial participants underwent TCR sequencing, of whom about 200 had received two doses of AZD1222 and roughly 26 had received two doses of the MenACWY control vaccine. Enrollment into the trials was organized by age into subgroups of 18-55, 56-69 and 70-plus years, and those subgroups contained about 160, 30 and 59 TCR-sequenced participants, respectively. What the research found in general, with its limitations: Participants were mostly white British and included more females than males, and it was suggested by the authors that clonal diversity may have been underestimated. Spike-specific TCR breadth and depth rose significantly after two AZD1222 doses compared with day 0 and with MenACWY recipients. Because no samples from the day 14 peak response were available, repertoires could be characterized only after the peak T cell response. The 56-69-year group was small, and its depth increase did not reach significance, likely because of low power. Conclusions about previously exposed vaccinees are limited, since just a handful of AZD1222 recipients were seropositive for SARS-CoV-2 at baseline. The whole spike protein was spanned by vaccine-associated CD4 TCRs, and dominant responses were seen in regions 160-218 and 743-854. Nearly half of unique spike-specific TCRs reportedly recognized epitopes outside regions mutated in the B.1.351 and B.1.1.7 variants.

The time point label, read with the paper, signifies: baseline before first vaccination. Samples from vaccinated people were obtained from the UK trials COV001 and COV002, which included a single-blind randomized controlled phase 2/3 trial of AZD1222 (ChAdOx1 nCoV-19) in healthy adults. For TCRbeta chain sequencing, PBMC samples were collected from trial participants at day 0 and at day 28 after the second dose. The CDR3 regions of human TCRbeta chains were subjected to immunosequencing. Per the authors' processing: TCRs in the repertoires were compared against a reference library of SARS-CoV-2-specific TCRs that had been generated with the MIRA antigen-specificity platform. Breadth was defined as the fraction of unique TCRs that were SARS-CoV-2-associated, and depth was defined as the fraction of total T cells that were SARS-CoV-2-associated. Using the MIRA data, each spike-specific TCR was assigned both to the spike region to which the TCR was reactive and to a CD4 or CD8 class. Log10-transformed breadth and depth values were compared by one-way ANOVA with Sidak's multiple comparisons tests. TCRdb obtained this table from immuneACCESS and retained in-frame rearrangements with V and J assigned. These tables miss some clones; where compared with another copy, unresolved V genes account for less than half of the shortfall, and the remainder is unexplained. That table furnishes V, J and clone size, whereas the DNA furnished D and trimming. This sample is represented by 35,000 to 45,000 clones; around three quarters of them were singletons. The top ten hold around 3.9% of the sample.

A word on this clone: Its antigen remains undetermined. Base qualities are missing; no much larger clone stands one base away.

This clonotype originated in an adult in good health. This specimen consisted of peripheral blood, obtained on day 0 of AZD1222 vaccination.

The CDR3 here reads CASSASYITTQETQYF. The DNA reads TGTGCCAGCAGCGCCAGTTACATTACCACCCAAGAGACCCAGTACTTC. The chain couples TRBV9 to TRBJ2-5, with no D gene named confidently. The CDR3 contains 16 residues, cysteine and phenylalanine counted. Kept here is only the CDR3 DNA, which spans 48 bases and is read in frame from base 1. V drops 3 bases and J drops 1 base, leaving 16 bases in between. Looking up the germline V gene yields CDR1 SGDLS and CDR2 YYNGEE.